These 24 T cell receptor beta chains were all obtained from the same sample, sequenced in a study of blood T cell repertoires in COVID-19. Generated by immunoSEQ multiplex PCR, the TCRdb table keeps only in-frame clones and is missing some. The repertoire holds about 240,000 clones, with more than 75% as singletons. Material for sequencing was peripheral blood. Receptor source: a woman aged 70 to 79 with active or convalescent COVID-19.

V and J are TRBV27 and TRBJ1-1; possibly TRBD1 for D (5 bases). There are 13 residues in the CDR3. Germline V gene lookup returns CDR1 MNHEY and CDR2 SMNVEV (reference sequence). Between the trimmed V and J ends, which lost 2 bases and 7 bases, there was a span of 11 bases. In nucleotides, the CDR3 is TGTGCCAGCAGTTTAGGGGGAGCGGGTGAAGCTTTCTTT. Amino acids: CASSLGGAGEAFF.

The V gene is TRBV10-1, the J gene TRBJ2-1; 10 bases are a match to TRBD2. The germline V gene encodes CDR1 WNHNN and CDR2 SYGVQD (reference sequence). With V trimmed by 0 bases and J by 1 base, 9 bases remained unmatched. The CDR3 sequence is 19 residues long. This CDR3 reads CASSESSGGPLGSYNEQFF. For the CDR3, the DNA is TGCGCCAGCAGTGAGTCTAGCGGGGGGCCTCTTGGGTCCTACAATGAGCAGTTCTTC.

This chain uses TRBV5-1 with TRBJ1-2, with D possibly TRBD1 on 5 matching bases. Germline lookup yields CDR1 SGHRS and CDR2 YFSETQ. V was trimmed by 4 bases and J by 5 bases, leaving 15 bases between them. This CDR3 is built from 14 residues. This CDR3 reads CASSRTPDRYGYTF. CDR3 nucleotides: TGCGCCAGCAGCAGAACCCCCGACAGATATGGCTACACCTTC.

This clone was observed once. Within the sample, other DNA sequences also encode this same CDR3. The chain links TRBV6-5 to TRBJ1-3; TRBD1 is a possible D gene (6 bases). V gave up 7 bases and J gave up 0 bases, with 10 bases separating them. CDR1 and CDR2 from the germline V gene are MNHEY and SVGAGI. This CDR3 has 14 residues. CDR3 sequence: CASTRDNSGNTIYF. CDR3 in DNA: TGTGCCAGCACTAGGGACAACTCTGGAAACACCATATATTTT.

This chain joins TRBV2 and TRBJ1-5; possible D gene TRBD1, 5 bases. Per germline, CDR1 SNHLY and CDR2 FYNNEI. The CDR3 runs to 15 residues. The V and J ends lost 3 bases and 6 bases respectively, with 15 bases between them. The CDR3 nucleotides read TGTGCCAGCAGTGATTCGAGGGGAGGATCTCAGCCCCAGCATTTT. Translating gives CASSDSRGGSQPQHF.

There are a few counts of this clone. DNA of the CDR3: TGTGCCAGCAGCCCCCAGGGGGGCTACACTGAAGCTTTCTTT. Translated: CASSPQGGYTEAFF. The genes are TRBV7-3 and TRBJ1-1, with 7 nucleotides matching TRBD1. The trim removed 5 bases at V and 3 bases at J, leaving 6 bases unmatched. The CDR3 sequence is 14 residues long. Germline V gene data show CDR1 as SGHTA and CDR2 as FQGTGA.

The CDR3 protein is CASSGGVWDTGELFF. The CDR3 DNA reads as TGCGCCAGCAGCGGCGGGGTTTGGGACACCGGGGAGCTGTTTTTT. The genes are TRBV5-1 and TRBJ2-2; maybe TRBD2 (6 bases). V lost 4 bases and J 3 bases, leaving 13 bases between the germline ends. Germline lookup yields CDR1 SGHRS and CDR2 YFSETQ. The CDR3 extends over 15 amino acids.

The V and J genes are TRBV5-1 and TRBJ2-5, with TRBD2 identical over 10 bases. Per germline, CDR1 SGHRS and CDR2 YFSETQ. V dropped 7 bases and J dropped 3; count of bases not matched to a gene: 3. The CDR3 is made up of 13 amino acids. Written as DNA, the CDR3 is TGCGCCAGCCATCTAGCGGGGGAAGAGACCCAGTACTTC. It specifies CASHLAGEETQYF.

This clone was seen a single time. The chain joins TRBV2 to TRBJ2-2; D may be TRBD1 (6 bases). Trimming pared 7 bases from V and 0 bases from J, leaving 18 bases between. The CDR3 is 17 amino acids. Germline lookup yields CDR1 SNHLY and CDR2 FYNNEI. The CDR3 coding sequence is TGTGCCAGCAATACAGGGACCCCAACCGCGAACACCGGGGAGCTGTTTTTT. Amino acids: CASNTGTPTANTGELFF.

This sequence joins TRBV11-2 and TRBJ1-5, with TRBD1 matching 8 bases. CDR3 size: 16 residues. The trim removed 4 bases at V and 2 bases at J, leaving 7 bases unmatched. The germline gives CDR1 SGHAT, CDR2 FQNNGV. The CDR3 bases are TGTGCCAGCAGCTCCCAGACAGGGGAGGGCAATCAGCCCCAGCATTTT. It specifies CASSSQTGEGNQPQHF.

The gene calls are TRBV27 and TRBJ1-1, with D perhaps matching TRBD1 (6 bases). Trimming removed 3 bases at V and 6 bases at J, with 14 bases between. CDR3 length: 14 amino acids. In germline, CDR1 is MNHEY, CDR2 SMNVEV (reference sequence). The CDR3 loop is CASSFQQGRPEAFF. The CDR3 region has the DNA TGTGCCAGCAGTTTCCAACAGGGTCGTCCTGAAGCTTTCTTT.

Comment on this clone: Other nucleotide sequences in the sample specify the same CDR3. This chain joins TRBV6-5 and TRBJ1-5; D may be TRBD1 (5 bases). The germline V gene has CDR1 MNHEY and CDR2 SVGAGI. Trimming removed 2 bases from V and 2 bases from J, with 7 bases in between. The length of the CDR3 is 14 residues. The CDR3 DNA follows: TGTGCCAGCAGTTACGGAGGGGGCAATCAGCCCCAGCATTTT. Its protein is CASSYGGGNQPQHF.

The chain combines TRBV5-4 with TRBJ2-1, with no clear D. From germline, CDR1 is SGHNT and CDR2 YYREEE (reference sequence). Between the trimmed V and J ends, which lost 4 bases and 5 bases, there was a span of 22 bases. There are 17 residues in the CDR3. CDR3 loop: CASSPGTRPDIHNEQFF. CDR3 DNA: TGTGCCAGCAGCCCAGGTACAAGACCCGATATTCACAATGAGCAGTTCTTC.

The chain links TRBV24-1 to TRBJ1-1; no clear D. The CDR3 runs to 11 residues. CDR1 and CDR2 from the germline V gene are KGHDR and SFDVKD. V gave up 7 bases and J gave up 3 bases, with 5 bases separating them. DNA for the CDR3: TGTGCCACCAGGGGAGACACTGAAGCTTTCTTT. This codes for CATRGDTEAFF.

The chain carries TRBV10-3 and TRBJ1-6, with 10 bases fitting TRBD1. CDR1 and CDR2 (germline): ENHRY, SYGVKD. V lost 6 bases and J lost 9; bases outside the gene matches: 14. This CDR3 has 17 residues. CDR3 region: CAISRNGQTGGFSPLHF. CDR3 bases: TGTGCCATCAGCCGCAACGGCCAGACAGGGGGCTTTTCACCCCTCCACTTT.

The V call is TRBV4-1, the J call TRBJ1-5; D not resolved. CDR1 and CDR2 from the germline V gene are MGHRA and YSYEKL. CDR3 length equals 15 residues. V was cut by 3 bases and J by 2 bases, with 11 bases left in between. CDR3 nucleotide sequence: TGCGCCAGCAGCCACGCCTTCCGGGGCAATCAGCCCCAGCATTTT. Translation: CASSHAFRGNQPQHF.

The chain uses TRBV7-3 and TRBJ1-1, with D possibly matching TRBD1 (6 bases). Germline-derived CDR1 and CDR2 are SGHTA and FQGTGA. V was trimmed by 1 base and J by 11 bases, leaving 14 bases between them. The CDR3 contains 13 residues. The CDR3 spells CASSLSRTVGAFF. CDR3 DNA: TGTGCCAGCAGCTTAAGTAGGACAGTAGGCGCTTTCTTT.

This clone was seen once. This chain's CDR3 is CASSLDSHQPQHF. CDR3 coding DNA: TGTGCCAGCAGCTTAGACAGTCATCAGCCCCAGCATTTT. J is TRBJ1-5 and V is TRBV11-2; unclear D gene. Trimming cost V 0 bases and J 5 bases, with 5 bases left between them. CDR1 and CDR2 from the germline V gene are SGHAT and FQNNGV. There are 13 residues in the CDR3.

The chain combines TRBV6-6 with TRBJ2-1, with 12 bases fitting TRBD2. J was trimmed by 8 bases and V by 2 bases; bases with no gene match: 7. The CDR3 is made up of 16 amino acids. CDR1 is MNHNY and CDR2 is SVGAGI in the germline V gene (reference sequence). The CDR3 region is CASSYPKLAGGHEQFF. The CDR3 DNA reads as TGTGCCAGCAGTTACCCAAAACTAGCGGGGGGTCATGAGCAGTTCTTC.

The genes are TRBV24-1 and TRBJ2-4; 7 bases match TRBD1. CDR1 is KGHDR and CDR2 is SFDVKD in the germline V gene. The CDR3 has 13 residues. Losses at the gene ends were 7 bases for V and 5 bases for J; bases not matched to a gene: 4. Here the CDR3 reads CATSVQGENIQYF. CDR3 DNA: TGTGCCACCAGCGTGCAGGGGGAAAACATTCAGTACTTC.

V usage is TRBV28 and J usage is TRBJ1-6; D remains ambiguous. The CDR3 contains 14 residues. Germline values: CDR1 MDHEN, CDR2 SYDVKM. V lost 3 bases, J lost 8 bases, and 11 bases lay in between. CDR3 residues: CASSLRAAHSPLHF. The CDR3 region has the DNA TGTGCCAGCAGTTTGAGAGCGGCCCATTCACCCCTCCACTTT.

The gene calls are TRBV24-1 and TRBJ2-7; 9 nucleotides align to TRBD1. The CDR3 contains 15 residues. Losses at the gene ends were 1 base for V and 9 bases for J; bases not matched to a gene: 9. Germline V gene lookup returns CDR1 KGHDR and CDR2 SFDVKD. CDR3 sequence (DNA): TGTGCCACCAGTGATTTTGACAGGGGGGGTTCAAGGCAGTACTTC. This encodes CATSDFDRGGSRQYF.

The chain carries TRBV24-1 and TRBJ2-7, with 7 bases identical to TRBD2. The CDR3 contains 17 residues. The junction had 14 bases not matched to a gene; V was cut back by 5 bases and J by 2 bases. Germline V gene lookup returns CDR1 KGHDR and CDR2 SFDVKD. Here the CDR3 DNA reads TGTGCCACCAGTGCCAGGACTTCCTCGAGCGGGGCCTACGAGCAGTACTTC. Amino acid sequence: CATSARTSSSGAYEQYF.

The rearrangement joins TRBV18 to TRBJ2-2; D possibly corresponds to TRBD1 (6 bases). V shed 5 bases and J shed 4 bases, with 11 bases lying between them. The CDR3 extends over 14 amino acids. Germline CDR1 and CDR2: KGHSH and LQKENI. The CDR3 is CASSYRDGTGELFF. In DNA, the CDR3 is TGTGCCAGCTCATACAGGGACGGCACCGGGGAGCTGTTTTTT.